Shown below are 2 T cell receptor beta chains from a single sample sequenced in a study of T-cell reconstitution after alpha-beta-depleted transplantation in children. TCRbeta library preparation incorporated unique molecular identifiers. Each CDR3 protein is one row after TCRdb ran MiXCR on the PCR reads. The sample shows under 50,000 distinct CDR3 sequences, roughly half of them seen only once. The sequenced sample was peripheral blood, obtained before TCRalphabeta/CD19-depleted stem cell transplant. The receptor set was obtained from a boy younger than two with SCID, due to receive a stem cell transplant.

This clonotype was detected only a few times. This chain links TRBV14 with TRBJ2-1, with D unclear. Per the germline V gene, CDR1 is SGHDN and CDR2 is FVKESK. This CDR3 spans 13 amino acids. Trimming took 1 base from V and 9 from J, leaving 10 bases between them. Written as DNA, the CDR3 is TGTGCCAGCAGCCAAGTTAGTTTGGCTGAGCAGTTCTTC. This translates into CASSQVSLAEQFF.

On this clonotype itself: Mismatch with germline at one junction end may stem from a read error. The chain carries TRBV20-1 and TRBJ2-4; D uncertain. CDR1 and CDR2 (germline): DFQATT, SNEGSKA (reference sequence). This CDR3 spans 15 amino acids. Here the CDR3 reads CSARDFTGAKNIQHF. The DNA for the CDR3 is TGCAGCGCTAGAGATTTCACCGGAGCCAAAAACATTCAGCACTTC.